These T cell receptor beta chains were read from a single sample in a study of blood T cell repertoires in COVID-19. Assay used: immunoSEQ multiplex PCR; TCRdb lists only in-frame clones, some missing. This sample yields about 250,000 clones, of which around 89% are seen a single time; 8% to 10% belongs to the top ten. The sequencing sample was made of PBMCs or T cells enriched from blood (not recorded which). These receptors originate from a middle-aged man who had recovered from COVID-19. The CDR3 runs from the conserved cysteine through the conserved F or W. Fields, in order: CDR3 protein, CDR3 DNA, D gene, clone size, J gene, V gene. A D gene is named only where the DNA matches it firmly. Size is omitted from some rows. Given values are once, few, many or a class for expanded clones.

CASTTLWGRRTSRFYEQYF,TGTGCCAGTACCACCCTCTGGGGACGAAGGACTAGCCGGTTCTACGAGCAGTACTTC,TRBD2,NA,TRBJ2-7,TRBV28
CASSKGEEAPYGYTF,TGTGCCAGCAGCAAAGGTGAGGAGGCACCTTATGGCTACACCTTC,NA,NA,TRBJ1-2,TRBV21-1
CASSKQTGTPAVEQFF,TGTGCCAGCAGCAAGCAGACCGGGACTCCCGCGGTGGAGCAGTTCTTC,NA,NA,TRBJ2-1,TRBV7-2
CASTPTGASNYGYTF,TGTGCCAGCACCCCAACAGGGGCTTCTAACTATGGCTACACCTTC,TRBD1,NA,TRBJ1-2,TRBV6-5
CASSLGTGGNSPLHF,TGTGCCAGCAGCTTGGGGACAGGGGGCAATTCACCCCTCCACTTT,TRBD1,once,TRBJ1-6,TRBV5-6
CASSIGQTYNEQFF,TGTGCCAGTAGTATTGGGCAGACATACAATGAGCAGTTCTTC,NA,NA,TRBJ2-1,TRBV19
CASSRTRGGATYEQYF,TGTGCCAGCAGTCGCACTCGAGGCGGGGCCACCTACGAGCAGTACTTC,NA,NA,TRBJ2-7,TRBV6-2/TRBV6-3
CASSLDQGPIKRTEAFF,TGTGCCAGCAGCTTAGACCAGGGGCCCATTAAGCGGACTGAAGCTTTCTTT,NA,NA,TRBJ1-1,TRBV11-2
CASHPTGVHGYTF,TGTGCCAGCCACCCGACAGGGGTGCATGGCTACACCTTC,TRBD1,NA,TRBJ1-2,TRBV27
CASSIDSGYSNQPQHF,TGTGCCAGTAGTATAGATTCAGGATATAGCAATCAGCCCCAGCATTTT,NA,NA,TRBJ1-5,TRBV19
CASSKNVRTGGLIGSGNTIYF,TGTGCCAGTAGTAAGAATGTTCGGACAGGGGGCTTGATTGGATCTGGAAACACCATATATTTT,TRBD1,NA,TRBJ1-3,TRBV19
CASSRFVGQGAQETQYF,TGTGCCAGCAGCCGCTTTGTGGGACAGGGGGCCCAAGAGACCCAGTACTTC,TRBD1,NA,TRBJ2-5,TRBV5-5
CASSLARSGVSYNEQFF,TGTGCCAGCAGCTTGGCCCGAAGCGGAGTCTCCTACAATGAGCAGTTCTTC,NA,NA,TRBJ2-1,TRBV5-4
CASSLTSRSSYNEQFF,TGTGCCAGCAGTTTAACTAGCCGGAGCTCCTACAATGAGCAGTTCTTC,NA,few,TRBJ2-1,TRBV28
CSVKWTGGSGYTF,TGCAGCGTGAAGTGGACAGGGGGATCTGGCTACACCTTC,TRBD1,NA,TRBJ1-2,TRBV29-1
CASRGGLAGDEQYF,TGTGCCAGTAGGGGGGGACTAGCGGGCGACGAGCAGTACTTC,TRBD2,NA,TRBJ2-7,TRBV19
CASSLSHVTGELFF,TGTGCCAGCAGCCTTAGTCACGTCACCGGGGAGCTGTTTTTT,NA,NA,TRBJ2-2,TRBV7-9
CASSLATYRGTQYF,TGTGCCAGCAGCTTAGCAACGTACCGGGGTACGCAGTATTTT,NA,NA,TRBJ2-3,TRBV5-6
CAISQGGDTEAFF,TGTGCCATTTCACAGGGGGGGGACACTGAAGCTTTCTTT,TRBD1,NA,TRBJ1-1,TRBV10-3
CASEPGEHNSPLHF,TGTGCCAGCGAGCCGGGAGAACATAATTCACCCCTCCACTTT,NA,few,TRBJ1-6,TRBV19
CASSIAGRAYEQYF,TGTGCCAGTAGTATAGCGGGCAGGGCCTACGAGCAGTACTTC,NA,many,TRBJ2-7,TRBV19
CASSYVADSTQYF,TGTGCCAGCAGTTACGTGGCAGATTCTACCCAGTACTTC,NA,NA,TRBJ2-5,TRBV6-5
CASSHWEGRSTDTQYF,TGTGCCAGCAGCCACTGGGAGGGCAGAAGCACAGATACGCAGTATTTT,TRBD2,NA,TRBJ2-3,TRBV3-1/TRBV3-2
CASSSSYEQYF,TGTGCCAGCAGTTCGAGCTACGAGCAGTACTTC,NA,NA,TRBJ2-7,TRBV27
CASSITDSNSPLHF,TGTGCCAGCAGCATCACGGACTCAAATTCACCCCTCCACTTT,NA,NA,TRBJ1-6,TRBV9
CASSYNGQGAYEQYF,TGTGCCAGCAGCTATAATGGGCAGGGTGCCTACGAGCAGTACTTC,NA,NA,TRBJ2-7,TRBV11-3
CASSPSRQGTTNYGYTF,TGTGCCAGTAGTCCCTCCCGGCAGGGGACTACTAACTATGGCTACACCTTC,NA,NA,TRBJ1-2,TRBV19
CASSFHGTGDYGYTF,TGTGCCAGCAGTTTTCATGGGACAGGGGACTATGGCTACACCTTC,TRBD1,few,TRBJ1-2,TRBV27
CASSQASTGDFYEQYF,TGTGCCAGCAGCCAAGCTTCGACAGGGGATTTTTACGAGCAGTACTTC,TRBD1,NA,TRBJ2-7,TRBV4-2
CASSIRATSGSGNEQFF,TGTGCCAGTAGTATTCGCGCTACTAGCGGGAGTGGAAATGAGCAGTTCTTC,TRBD2,NA,TRBJ2-1,TRBV19
CASSDFTVNTEAFF,TGTGCCAGCAGTGATTTTACAGTGAACACTGAAGCTTTCTTT,NA,NA,TRBJ1-1,TRBV2
CSATPQNTEAFF,TGCAGCGCCACCCCACAGAACACTGAAGCTTTCTTT,NA,few,TRBJ1-1,TRBV29-1
CATSAENTGELFF,TGTGCCACCAGTGCAGAGAACACCGGGGAGCTGTTTTTT,NA,NA,TRBJ2-2,TRBV24-1